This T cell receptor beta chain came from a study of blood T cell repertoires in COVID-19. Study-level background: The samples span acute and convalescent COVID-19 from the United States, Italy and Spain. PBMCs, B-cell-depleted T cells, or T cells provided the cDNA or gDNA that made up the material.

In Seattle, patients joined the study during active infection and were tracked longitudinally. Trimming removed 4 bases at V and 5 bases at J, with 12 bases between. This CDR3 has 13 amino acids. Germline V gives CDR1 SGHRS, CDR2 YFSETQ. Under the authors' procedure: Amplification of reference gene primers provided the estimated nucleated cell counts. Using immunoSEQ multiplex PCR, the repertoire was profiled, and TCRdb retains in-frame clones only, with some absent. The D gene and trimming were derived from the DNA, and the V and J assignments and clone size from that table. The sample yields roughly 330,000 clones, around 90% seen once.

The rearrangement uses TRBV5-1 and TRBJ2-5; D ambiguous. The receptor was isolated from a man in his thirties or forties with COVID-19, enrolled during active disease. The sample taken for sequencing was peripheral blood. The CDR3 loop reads CASSLSPTETQYF. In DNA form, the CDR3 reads TGCGCCAGCAGCCTTTCCCCGACTGAGACCCAGTACTTC. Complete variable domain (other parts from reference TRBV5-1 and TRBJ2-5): KAGVTQTPRYLIKTRGQQVTLSCSPISGHRSVSWYQQTPGQGLQFLFEYFSETQRNKGNFPGRFSGRQFSNSRSEMNVSTLELGDSALYLCASSLSPTETQYFGPGTRLLVL.